The 25 T cell receptor beta chains presented below share a single source sample, sequenced in a study of radiation and T cells in renal cell carcinoma. Specified time point: blood 2 weeks post-SBRT. Treatment indicated: 15 Gy SBRT to primary tumor, nephrectomy 4 weeks later. Sequencing used immunoSEQ multiplex PCR; TCRdb keeps in-frame clones, though not all of them. The sample includes tens of thousands of clones, 80% of them seen just once. The sample here was blood, taken from a patient whose treatment included radiotherapy and nephrectomy. Every receptor here comes from a woman in her seventies with renal cell carcinoma.

The chain links TRBV5-6 to TRBJ2-3, with TRBD1 as a possible D gene (6 bases). This CDR3 is built from 15 residues. Germline CDR1 and CDR2: SGHDT and YYEEEE. V gave up 4 bases and J gave up 2 bases, with 14 bases separating them. As DNA, the CDR3 is TGTGCCAGCAGCGAGACAGGCGGATCCACAGATACGCAGTATTTT. It translates to CASSETGGSTDTQYF.

This clone showed up just a few times. The chain carries TRBV7-3 and TRBJ2-5; 10 nucleotides align to TRBD2. V was pared by 2 bases and J by 5 bases, with 17 bases of the junction left unmatched. The germline CDR1 and CDR2 sequences are SGHTA and FQGTGA. The CDR3 loop spans 19 amino acids. The CDR3 DNA is TGTGCCAGCAGCTTAGGTTTAACTAGCGGGAACCCGACCTCGGAGACCCAGTACTTC. Amino acid sequence: CASSLGLTSGNPTSETQYF.

The rearrangement joins TRBV2 to TRBJ2-7; a possible D gene is TRBD2 (6 bases). Germline V gene sequence: CDR1 SNHLY, CDR2 FYNNEI. Trimming removed 7 bases at V and 4 bases at J, with 17 bases between. The CDR3 loop spans 14 amino acids. CDR3 loop: CASIRGLEAYEQYF. CDR3 in DNA: TGTGCCAGCATTCGGGGGTTGGAAGCGTACGAGCAGTACTTC. The variable domain in full, completed from reference TRBV2 and TRBJ2-7, reads EPEVTQTPSHQVTQMGQEVILRCVPISNHLYFYWYRQILGQKVEFLVSFYNNEISEKSEIFDDQFSVERPDGSNFTLKIRSTKLEDSAMYFCASIRGLEAYEQYFGPGTRLTVT.

The V and J genes are TRBV5-1 and TRBJ2-3; 10 nucleotides agree with TRBD2. With 1 base clipped from V and 4 bases from J, the junction kept 3 bases outside the gene matches. The CDR3 covers 15 residues. CDR1 is SGHRS, CDR2 YFSETQ, per germline. The CDR3 DNA follows: TGCGCCAGCAGCTTGACTAGCGGGACTGCAGATACGCAGTATTTT. This codes for CASSLTSGTADTQYF.

The CDR3 loop reads CASSLEQMITEAFF. CDR3 nucleotides: TGTGCCAGCAGCTTAGAACAGATGATAACTGAAGCTTTCTTT. This rearrangement joins TRBV5-5 to TRBJ1-1; the D is unclear. Germline V gives CDR1 SGHKS, CDR2 YYEKEE (reference sequence). This CDR3 has 14 amino acids. The V and J ends lost 2 bases and 5 bases respectively, with 13 bases between them.

The chain is built from TRBV11-1 and TRBJ2-3, with D possibly TRBD2 on 6 matching bases. The V gene lost 4 bases and the J gene lost 1 base, with 9 bases spanning the gap. The germline CDR1 and CDR2 sequences are SGHAT and FQDESV (reference sequence). This CDR3 has 14 residues. CDR3 amino acids: CASSSREGTDTQYF. CDR3 coding DNA: TGTGCCAGCAGCTCGAGGGAGGGCACAGATACGCAGTATTTT.

The rearrangement joins TRBV5-8 to TRBJ1-5; a possible D gene is TRBD1 (5 bases). V was pared by 3 bases and J by 4 bases, with 14 bases between. The CDR3 runs 15 residues. CDR1 is SGHTS, CDR2 YDEGEE, per germline. The CDR3 spells CASSSTGLSNQPQHF. Written as DNA, the CDR3 is TGTGCCAGCAGCTCAACGGGACTCTCTAATCAGCCCCAGCATTTT.

V and J are TRBV6-6 and TRBJ1-3; D call uncertain. V dropped 0 bases and J dropped 4 bases, with 4 bases sitting between them. Germline V gene data show CDR1 as MNHNY and CDR2 as SVGAGI (reference sequence). The CDR3 totals 13 residues. The DNA of the CDR3 is TGTGCCAGCAGTTACTCAGAGGGAAACACCATATATTTT. Translation: CASSYSEGNTIYF.

The rearrangement uses TRBV6-1 and TRBJ2-7; D may match TRBD1 or TRBD2 (6 bases each). Germline V gives CDR1 MNHNS, CDR2 SASEGT. The ends were cut back, 4 bases at V and 6 bases at J, with 13 bases in the middle. There are 13 residues in the CDR3. The CDR3 DNA reads as TGTGCCAGCAGTGGACAGGCCGGGGGCGAGCAGTACTTC. Amino acids: CASSGQAGGEQYF.

V and J are TRBV7-2 and TRBJ2-5, with no clear D. The CDR3 is made up of 14 amino acids. CDR1 SGHTA and CDR2 FQGNSA come from the germline V gene. Trimming pared 1 base from V and 3 bases from J, leaving 9 bases between. The CDR3 reads CASSLGGGKETQYF. CDR3 in DNA: TGTGCCAGCAGCTTAGGAGGTGGGAAAGAGACCCAGTACTTC. Drawing the rest from reference TRBV7-2 and TRBJ2-5, the complete variable domain is GAGVSQSPSNKVTEKGKDVELRCDPISGHTALYWYRQSLGQGLEFLIYFQGNSAPDKSGLPSDRFSAERTGGSVSTLTIQRTQQEDSAVYLCASSLGGGKETQYFGPGTRLLVL.

The V gene is TRBV30, the J gene TRBJ2-7, with D maybe TRBD1 (5 bases). Trimming removed 1 base at V and 10 bases at J, with 11 bases between. The CDR3 covers 11 residues. CDR1 GTSNPN and CDR2 SVGIG come from the germline V gene (reference sequence). This chain's CDR3 is CAWSDSGRQYF. CDR3 coding DNA: TGTGCCTGGAGTGACTCAGGGCGACAGTACTTC.

The V call is TRBV6-5, the J call TRBJ1-5; D remains unclear. Germline CDR1 and CDR2: MNHEY and SVGAGI. The germline V and J ends were trimmed by 8 bases and 4 bases, with 12 bases remaining between them. The CDR3 is 13 residues long. The CDR3 spells CASQVRANQPQHF. CDR3 nucleotides: TGTGCCAGCCAAGTGAGGGCTAATCAGCCCCAGCATTTT.

This clone was picked up a small number of times. The genes are TRBV6-4 and TRBJ1-2; no firm D call. V lost 0 bases to trimming and J lost 8 bases, with 13 bases between them. CDR1 and CDR2 (germline): MRHNA, SNTAGT. This CDR3 has 14 residues. The CDR3 DNA reads as TGTGCCAGCAGTGACTCCGGGGTGTTCGGCGGCTACACCTTC. Its translation: CASSDSGVFGGYTF.

The V gene is TRBV4-2, the J gene TRBJ2-3; 11 bases map to TRBD2. The CDR3 has 18 amino acids. CDR1 and CDR2 (germline): LGHNA, YNFKEQ. The V gene end was trimmed by 0 bases and the J gene end by 3 bases; junction bases not matched to a gene: 8. CDR3 in DNA: TGTGCCAGCAGCCAAGAATCTCCGACTAGCGGGACTACAGATACGCAGTATTTT. It specifies CASSQESPTSGTTDTQYF.

V and J are TRBV10-3 and TRBJ1-1, with D uncertain. The ends were cut back, 2 bases at V and 0 bases at J, with 4 bases in the middle. The CDR3 is 13 amino acids. The germline CDR1 and CDR2 sequences are ENHRY and SYGVKD. The CDR3 region is CAISETVNTEAFF. In DNA, the CDR3 is TGTGCCATCAGTGAGACGGTGAACACTGAAGCTTTCTTT.

This chain joins TRBV9 and TRBJ2-7, with D perhaps matching TRBD1 or TRBD2 (5 bases each). Germline CDR1 SGDLS, CDR2 YYNGEE. Trimming took 8 bases from V and 2 from J, leaving 23 bases between them. The CDR3 loop spans 16 amino acids. The CDR3 coding sequence is TGTGCCAGAACACTGACCCCCGGGACCCAGGCCTACGAGCAGTACTTC. Translating gives CARTLTPGTQAYEQYF. The full variable domain, in which reference TRBV9 and TRBJ2-7 provide the parts outside the CDR3, is DSGVTQTPKHLITATGQRVTLRCSPRSGDLSVYWYQQSLDQGLQFLIQYYNGEERAKGNILERFSAQQFPDLHSELNLSSLELGDSALYFCARTLTPGTQAYEQYFGPGTRLTVT.

The V call is TRBV6-1, the J call TRBJ1-1; a weak D match, TRBD1 (5 bases). The CDR3 length is 12 residues. Germline V gene sequence: CDR1 MNHNS, CDR2 SASEGT. V was pared by 10 bases and J by 3 bases, with 12 bases between. The CDR3 DNA sequence: TGTGCCATTTCGCAGGGATACACTGAAGCTTTCTTT. Residues: CAISQGYTEAFF.

This clone came up a few times. J is TRBJ1-5 and V is TRBV20-1; D possibly corresponds to TRBD1 (6 bases). Germline lookup yields CDR1 DFQATT and CDR2 SNEGSKA (reference sequence). V lost 7 bases and J 8 bases, leaving 12 bases between the germline ends. The length of the CDR3 is 11 residues. The CDR3 here is CSVGGPEPQHF. The DNA of the CDR3 is TGCAGTGTCGGGGGCCCCGAGCCCCAGCATTTT.

The chain carries TRBV14 and TRBJ2-3; 9 nucleotides match TRBD2. The V gene's germline CDR1 is SGHDN and CDR2 FVKESK. The CDR3 loop spans 18 amino acids. Trimming took 3 bases from V and 7 from J; bases not matched to a gene: 17. The CDR3 loop is CASSHPGGGARIRNTQYF. CDR3 coding DNA: TGTGCCAGCAGCCATCCGGGCGGGGGGGCCCGTATACGTAATACGCAGTATTTT.

V is TRBV6-5 and J is TRBJ1-1; unclear D gene. The V and J ends lost 8 bases and 1 base respectively, with 11 bases between them. The CDR3 consists of 13 residues. Germline assignment: CDR1 MNHEY and CDR2 SVGAGI. The CDR3 DNA is TGTGCCAGCGCATCGCCCCGGAACACTGAAGCTTTCTTT. Translated, it gives CASASPRNTEAFF.

The gene calls are TRBV7-2 and TRBJ1-3; no firm D call. The germline gives CDR1 SGHTA, CDR2 FQGNSA. This CDR3 is built from 13 residues. The germline V and J ends were trimmed by 5 bases and 4 bases, with 9 bases remaining between them. The CDR3 sequence: CASSPSSGNTIYF. CDR3 coding DNA: TGTGCCAGCAGCCCCTCATCCGGAAACACCATATATTTT.

CDR3 nucleotide sequence: TGTGCCAGCAGCACCGGACAGGCTGGAGAGACCCAGTACTTC. Its protein product is CASSTGQAGETQYF. The chain uses TRBV5-4 and TRBJ2-5, with 7 bases lining up with TRBD1. The CDR3 covers 14 residues. The V gene's germline CDR1 is SGHNT and CDR2 YYREEE (reference sequence). V was clipped by 4 bases and J by 4 bases; unmatched bases: 7.

The CDR3 loop reads CASSAGLARGETQYF. The CDR3 nucleotides are TGTGCCAGCAGTGCGGGACTAGCGAGGGGAGAGACCCAGTACTTC. The V gene is TRBV6-1, the J gene TRBJ2-5, with 10 bases fitting TRBD2. Trimming removed 4 bases from V and 4 bases from J; junction bases left unmatched: 6. The germline CDR1 and CDR2 sequences are MNHNS and SASEGT. The CDR3 has 15 residues.

The V call is TRBV6-1, the J call TRBJ2-1, with D maybe TRBD1 (6 bases). Trimming removed 1 base from V and 4 bases from J, with 17 bases in between. CDR3 size: 17 residues. Germline V gene lookup returns CDR1 MNHNS and CDR2 SASEGT. This chain's CDR3 is CASSEGTDLDRYNEQFF. The CDR3 DNA sequence: TGTGCCAGCAGTGAAGGGACAGACCTTGATCGTTACAATGAGCAGTTCTTC.

The chain couples TRBV27 to TRBJ1-4; D gene uncertain. V dropped 4 bases and J dropped 0 bases, with 12 bases sitting between them. Germline values: CDR1 MNHEY, CDR2 SMNVEV (reference sequence). This CDR3 has 16 amino acids. The CDR3 protein is CASSSTTTSTNEKLFF. CDR3 DNA sequence: TGTGCCAGCAGTTCTACTACCACATCAACTAATGAAAAACTGTTTTTT. Full variable domain (outside the CDR3, taken from reference TRBV27 and TRBJ1-4): EAQVTQNPRYLITVTGKKLTVTCSQNMNHEYMSWYRQDPGLGLRQIYYSMNVEVTDKGDVPEGYKVSRKEKRNFPLILESPSPNQTSLYFCASSSTTTSTNEKLFFGSGTQLSVL.